This paragraph reports one T cell receptor (beta chain). There are a few counts of this clonotype. Its recognized antigen is unknown. An end of the junction does not agree with germline; a read error may underlie this. The data stem from a study of CD8 T cells in ankylosing spondylitis (dated by TCRdb to about 2017). Describing the broader study: T cell receptor beta repertoires were profiled in healthy donors and ankylosing spondylitis patients so that disease-linked TCR variants could be found. The full study cohort was made up of roughly 25 ankylosing spondylitis patients and 95 to 130 healthy donors. Peripheral blood was sampled, and synovial fluid was also collected from ankylosing spondylitis patients.

The full study reports these points: Some of the motif variants had been reported before in the synovial fluid and blood of reactive arthritis patients, a finding that suggests common disease-initiation mechanisms. The disease-linked clones were reported as significantly enriched in matched synovial fluid samples from ankylosing spondylitis patients. In peripheral blood, the disease-linked clones were found at relatively low frequencies and had a CD8+ phenotype. A TCR beta motif of 8 or 9 highly homologous amino acid variants appeared characteristic of blood from ankylosing spondylitis patients.

For sequencing, an Illumina HiSeq 2500 was employed. TCR beta libraries were prepared by quantitative 5'-RACE with molecular barcodes. The authors processed their data as follows. To identify disease-linked TCR variants, a new computational method was used, one built on a probabilistic model of VDJ rearrangement. The public reads were reprocessed in TCRdb via fastp at Q25 and MiXCR, keeping in-frame beta chains. Rows with a matching CDR3 protein are joined into one entry that keeps the most common DNA and genes. TCRdb, rather than the study authors, made the V and J calls. Across this sample there are some 130,000 distinct CDR3 sequences, with around 9.7% seen only once. Approximately 3.4% of the sample is held by the ten biggest clonotypes. The clonotype was recovered from a male donor with ankylosing spondylitis or in good health (not recorded which). The sample consisted of blood, either unsorted or a sorted T cell fraction (not recorded which).

DNA sequence: TGCAGCGTTGGACCCTCTGGGGCCAACGGCCTGACTTTC. It translates to CSVGPSGANGLTF. The rearranged segments are TRBV29-1 and TRBJ2-6; possibly the D gene is TRBD1, per 5 matching bases. From the cysteine up to the phenylalanine, the CDR3 has a length of 13 residues. Just the 39-base CDR3 DNA is kept, in frame starting at base 1. CDR1 SQVTM and CDR2 ANQGSEA are derived from the germline V gene.